This T cell receptor beta chain stems from a study of CXCR3-negative and CXCR3-positive naive CD8 T cells. Overall study: The TRB read total, some 130 million, broke down to about 1.5 +/- 0.3 million reads per library.

General study points: Greater hydrophobicity was found in TRB CDR3s of CXCR3-positive naive cells than of CXCR3-negative naive cells. Freshly isolated PBMCs were used in most assays, given partial CXCR3 loss after freezing. The authors found comparable surface CD5 between naive subsets and inferred TCR strength from TRB CDR3 properties.

The authors prepared UMI-labeled TRB cDNA libraries by 5' RACE. TCRdb reanalyzed the 5' RACE reads, giving one entry per CDR3 protein sequence and no DNA. This table lists about 140,000 distinct CDR3 sequences. Concerning this clonotype: Its specificity is not known.

The source is a human donor in good health. Some clones in this sample may be carry-over from other donors' samples. Material for sequencing was naive CXCR3+ CD8+ T cells from blood. Subset in this sample: CD45RO-CCR7+CD27+CD95- naive CD8+ T cells expressing CXCR3 (TNR3+).

This chain's CDR3 is CASSLPGTSFTGELFF. The chain has TRBV28 and TRBJ2-2; TCRdb's D call of TRBD2 is untestable without DNA. Per germline, CDR1 MDHEN and CDR2 SYDVKM. CDR3 length equals 16 residues.